The 26 T cell receptor beta chains below were found in one sample sequenced in a study of blood T cell repertoires in COVID-19 (TCRdb year 2020). The library was generated by the immunoSEQ multiplex PCR assay. The table comes from immuneACCESS by way of TCRdb, which keeps in-frame sequences with V and J called. Part of the clones is missing from these tables; in studies checked, under half for an unresolved V gene and the rest for unknown reasons. The sample data list 150,000 to 200,000 clones, and around 76% of these were observed just once. The ten top clones hold approximately 16% of the sample. The specimen sequenced was PBMCs or T cells enriched from blood (not recorded which). These receptors all stem from a woman in her forties or fifties with acute COVID-19.

This chain connects TRBV7-6 to TRBJ1-6, with D possibly being TRBD1 (5 bases). Germline CDR1 SGHVS, CDR2 FNYEAQ. The CDR3 extends over 15 amino acids. Trimming shortened V by 5 bases and J by 5 bases, and 13 bases separated the two germline ends. The CDR3 loop reads CASSLRGGDNSPLHF. The CDR3, as DNA: TGTGCCAGCAGCCTAAGGGGAGGGGATAATTCACCCCTCCACTTT. Supplemented by reference TRBV7-6 and TRBJ1-6, the full variable domain reads GAGVSQSPRYKVTKRGQDVALRCDPISGHVSLYWYRQALGQGPEFLTYFNYEAQQDKSGLPNDRFSAERPEGSISTLTIQRTEQRDSAMYRCASSLRGGDNSPLHFGNGTRLTVT.

This chain links TRBV6-6 with TRBJ2-2; D is possibly TRBD1 (5 bases). The CDR3 sequence is 17 residues long. The germline V gene encodes CDR1 MNHNY and CDR2 SVGAGI (reference sequence). The V and J ends lost 5 bases and 0 bases respectively, with 16 bases between them. CDR3 coding DNA: TGTGCCAGCAGTCTCTCGGACATTTACGCGAACACCGGGGAGCTGTTTTTT. The encoded protein is CASSLSDIYANTGELFF.

This sequence joins TRBV19 and TRBJ1-5; 8 bases match TRBD1. This CDR3 region has 14 residues. Germline CDR1 and CDR2: LNHDA and SQIVND (reference sequence). V dropped 6 bases and J dropped 5; count of bases not matched to a gene: 6. The CDR3 coding sequence is TGTGCCAGTAGGCGAAGACAGGGGCATCAGCCCCAGCATTTT. The encoded protein is CASRRRQGHQPQHF.

V usage is TRBV6-4 and J usage is TRBJ1-2, with D perhaps TRBD1 (6 bases). The CDR3 extends over 14 amino acids. Germline-derived CDR1 and CDR2 are MRHNA and SNTAGT. The germline V and J ends were trimmed by 6 bases and 7 bases, with 18 bases remaining between them. The CDR3 sequence is CASRPTQGGFGYTF. In DNA form, the CDR3 reads TGTGCCAGCAGACCTACACAGGGCGGTTTTGGCTACACCTTC.

The count of this clone is one. The chain joins TRBV7-3 to TRBJ2-2; D is possibly TRBD1 (6 bases). Trimming shortened V by 2 bases and J by 4 bases, and 8 bases separated the two germline ends. Germline V lookup: CDR1 SGHTA, CDR2 FQGTGA. CDR3 length equals 14 residues. The CDR3 region has the DNA TGTGCCAGCAGCTTATCAGGGGTCACCGGGGAGCTGTTTTTT. Translated: CASSLSGVTGELFF.

This clone was found once. The J gene is TRBJ1-6, the V gene TRBV7-2; possibly TRBD1 for D (6 bases). V dropped 5 bases and J dropped 8 bases, with 13 bases sitting between them. This CDR3 is 14 amino acids long. Germline CDR1 reads SGHTA; CDR2 reads FQGNSA. The CDR3 nucleotides are TGTGCCAGCAGCCAACAACAGGGTTATTCACCCCTCCACTTT. This gives the protein CASSQQQGYSPLHF.

The genes are TRBV7-6 and TRBJ1-1; tentative D call: TRBD1 (6 bases). The CDR3 length is 14 residues. Looked up from germline, CDR1 is SGHVS and CDR2 is FNYEAQ. Trimming cost V 1 base and J 9 bases, with 15 bases left between them. This chain's CDR3 is CASSLGGVTGKAFF. CDR3 DNA: TGTGCCAGCAGCTTAGGTGGCGTAACAGGGAAAGCTTTCTTT.

This clone was counted a few times. The chain employs TRBV29-1 and TRBJ2-1; 12 nucleotides line up with TRBD1. V was clipped by 7 bases and J by 7 bases; unmatched bases: 8. The germline V gene encodes CDR1 SQVTM and CDR2 ANQGSEA. The CDR3 is 14 amino acids. The CDR3 DNA sequence: TGCAGCGCCCGGGACAGGGGGCAGGAGAATGAGCAGTTCTTC. It yields the protein CSARDRGQENEQFF.

This sequence joins TRBV28 and TRBJ2-1, with TRBD2 identical over 8 bases. The CDR3 has 15 residues. Per the germline V gene, CDR1 is MDHEN and CDR2 is SYDVKM. The J segment lost 2 bases and the V segment lost 3 bases, leaving 3 bases of the junction unmatched. The CDR3 DNA reads as TGTGCCAGCAGTTTTCATAGCGGGGCCTACAATGAGCAGTTCTTC. Translating gives CASSFHSGAYNEQFF.

V gene TRBV3-1 (or the pseudogene TRBV3-2) combines with J gene TRBJ1-6; no clear D. V gave up 3 bases and J gave up 0 bases, with 12 bases separating them. Per germline, CDR1 LGHDT and CDR2 YNNKEL (reference sequence). The length of the CDR3 is 17 residues. The CDR3 DNA reads as TGTGCCAGCAGCCAGAGTACGTGGAGCTCCTATAATTCACCCCTCCACTTT. Its protein product is CASSQSTWSSYNSPLHF.

The gene calls are TRBV2 and TRBJ2-5; the D gene is possibly TRBD2 (6 bases). Germline loops: CDR1 SNHLY, CDR2 FYNNEI. V lost 6 bases to trimming and J lost 0 bases, with 17 bases between them. This CDR3 spans 16 amino acids. The CDR3 protein is CASRPLYGGYQETQYF. In nucleotides, the CDR3 is TGTGCCAGCAGGCCACTCTATGGGGGGTACCAAGAGACCCAGTACTTC.

The gene calls are TRBV6-5 and TRBJ1-3; D perhaps matches TRBD1 (5 bases). The length of the CDR3 is 12 residues. Germline assignment: CDR1 MNHEY and CDR2 SVGAGI. V lost 8 bases and J 4 bases, leaving 9 bases between the germline ends. The CDR3: CASQGMGNTIYF. The CDR3 coding sequence is TGTGCCAGCCAGGGAATGGGAAACACCATATATTTT.

The chain links TRBV19 to TRBJ2-1, with D possibly being TRBD2 (5 bases). Germline CDR1 LNHDA, CDR2 SQIVND (reference sequence). CDR3 length: 13 amino acids. Trimming removed 10 bases from V and 4 bases from J, with 14 bases in between. The CDR3 bases are TGTGCCACCACGCGGGCGTATTACAATGAGCAGTTCTTC. Amino acid sequence: CATTRAYYNEQFF.

The CDR3 DNA follows: TGTGCCAGCAGTTTAACAGGGGCGTGGGAGCTGTTTTTT. Protein product: CASSLTGAWELFF. V gene TRBV27 combines with J gene TRBJ2-2, with TRBD1 matching over 7 bases. CDR1 and CDR2 (germline): MNHEY, SMNVEV (reference sequence). The CDR3 loop spans 13 amino acids. Trimming cost V 2 bases and J 9 bases; bases outside gene matches: 3.

This rearrangement joins TRBV28 to TRBJ1-1; possibly TRBD1 for D (5 bases). V was clipped by 5 bases and J by 6 bases, with 19 bases between them. Germline V gene lookup returns CDR1 MDHEN and CDR2 SYDVKM. CDR3 size: 15 residues. This chain's CDR3 is CASSPRERVRAEAFF. In nucleotides, the CDR3 is TGTGCCAGCAGTCCCAGGGAAAGGGTCCGGGCTGAAGCTTTCTTT.

This clone has only a few counts. The chain carries TRBV4-1 and TRBJ1-4; 9 bases fit TRBD1. V gave up 0 bases and J gave up 8 bases; unmatched junction bases: 4. CDR1 is MGHRA and CDR2 is YSYEKL in the germline V gene. The CDR3 is 15 amino acids. This CDR3 reads CASSQEGQGNEKLFF. In nucleotides, the CDR3 is TGCGCCAGCAGCCAAGAGGGACAGGGAAACGAAAAACTGTTTTTT.

The V gene is TRBV7-2, the J gene TRBJ1-5; the D gene is possibly TRBD1 (5 bases). The CDR3 consists of 15 residues. In germline, CDR1 is SGHTA, CDR2 FQGNSA. Between the trimmed V and J ends, which lost 6 bases and 3 bases, there was a span of 15 bases. The CDR3 loop reads CASRPDSLNNQPQHF. CDR3 DNA: TGTGCCAGCAGACCCGACAGCCTAAACAATCAGCCCCAGCATTTT.

V usage is TRBV19 and J usage is TRBJ1-4; 7 bases are shared with TRBD1. V lost 6 bases to trimming and J lost 0 bases; unmatched junction nucleotides: 25. This CDR3 is 22 amino acids long. Germline V CDR1 and CDR2: LNHDA, SQIVND (reference sequence). The CDR3 protein is CASRPKMASGDRWTATNEKLFF. CDR3 in DNA: TGTGCCAGTAGGCCCAAAATGGCATCGGGGGACAGATGGACCGCAACTAATGAAAAACTGTTTTTT. The full variable domain, in which reference TRBV19 and TRBJ1-4 provide the parts outside the CDR3, is DGGITQSPKYLFRKEGQNVTLSCEQNLNHDAMYWYRQDPGQGLRLIYYSQIVNDFQKGDIAEGYSVSREKKESFPLTVTSAQKNPTAFYLCASRPKMASGDRWTATNEKLFFGSGTQLSVL.

Comments on this clone: Germline and junction disagree at one end, which may indicate a read error. The chain has TRBV11-2 and TRBJ1-2; TRBD1 is a possible D gene (5 bases). This CDR3 has 14 amino acids. Germline V gives CDR1 SGHAT, CDR2 FQNNGV. CDR3 protein: CASSLAGGGQNPIF. The CDR3 coding sequence is TGTGCCAGCAGCTTAGCGGGGGGAGGACAAAACCCCATCTTC.

The CDR3 protein is CASSLAGPVGFF. CDR3 nucleotides: TGTGCCAGCAGCTTAGCGGGCCCCGTCGGGTTCTTC. The J gene is TRBJ2-1, the V gene TRBV7-9; D gene unclear. Germline loops: CDR1 SEHNR, CDR2 FQNEAQ (reference sequence). V gave up 0 bases and J gave up 15 bases, with 12 bases separating them. CDR3 length: 12 residues.

The chain employs TRBV5-4 and TRBJ2-7; a weak D match, TRBD1 (6 bases). Trimming shortened V by 3 bases and J by 3 bases, and 16 bases separated the two germline ends. In germline, CDR1 is SGHNT, CDR2 YYREEE (reference sequence). The CDR3 loop spans 15 amino acids. CDR3 DNA sequence: TGTGCCAGCAGCTCCAGGGGAGAGACGGACTACGAGCAGTACGTC. Translating gives CASSSRGETDYEQYV.

V usage is TRBV10-1 and J usage is TRBJ2-1, with 9 bases identical to TRBD1. J gave up 8 bases and V 6 bases, and 17 bases lay outside the gene matches. Germline lookup yields CDR1 WNHNN and CDR2 SYGVQD (reference sequence). The CDR3 contains 17 residues. The CDR3 sequence: CASRGLPRDREVHEQFF. The DNA for the CDR3 is TGCGCCAGCAGAGGGTTACCCCGGGACAGGGAGGTACATGAGCAGTTCTTC.

This chain connects TRBV19 to TRBJ2-3, with 9 bases fitting TRBD2. CDR1 is LNHDA and CDR2 is SQIVND in the germline V gene (reference sequence). Trimming took 6 bases from V and 2 from J; bases not matched to a gene: 6. The CDR3 has 15 amino acids. DNA for the CDR3: TGTGCCAGTAGGCTTAGCGGGGGCTTCACAGATACGCAGTATTTT. Its protein is CASRLSGGFTDTQYF.

The V call is TRBV6-5, the J call TRBJ2-7; no clear D. This CDR3 is 13 amino acids long. V was shortened by 4 bases and J by 5 bases, with 12 bases between the two germline ends. Per germline, CDR1 MNHEY and CDR2 SVGAGI. This CDR3 is CASSSLGKNEQYV. CDR3 in DNA: TGTGCCAGCAGTTCCCTAGGAAAGAACGAGCAGTACGTC.

The chain has TRBV18 and TRBJ2-1; possibly TRBD2 for D (6 bases). V shed 0 bases and J shed 0 bases, with 6 bases lying between them. Germline-derived CDR1 and CDR2 are KGHSH and LQKENI. The CDR3 contains 15 residues. For the CDR3, the DNA is TGTGCCAGCTCACCACCGCGGGACTCCTACAATGAGCAGTTCTTC. As protein: CASSPPRDSYNEQFF.

This sequence joins TRBV10-3 and TRBJ1-2; a possible D gene is TRBD1 (5 bases). This CDR3 comprises 14 residues. CDR1 ENHRY and CDR2 SYGVKD come from the germline V gene. The V gene lost 0 bases and the J gene lost 4 bases, with 9 bases spanning the gap. The chain's CDR3 is CAISESRQSYGYTF. CDR3 sequence (DNA): TGTGCCATCAGTGAGTCCCGACAGAGCTATGGCTACACCTTC.